The entry that follows covers one TCR beta chain sequence. Its antigen is not known. Germline CDR1 and CDR2: MNHEY and SMNVEV (reference sequence). V lost 2 bases and J 6 bases, leaving 8 bases between the germline ends. The CDR3 spans 13 residues. The data derive from a study of cytomegalovirus exposure and HLA in healthy donors. Regarding the study as a whole: It was fewer than 200 TCR beta chains that were listed as cytomegalovirus-associated.

With 60 Vbeta and 13 Jbeta primers, the PCR was carried out. Data came from immunoSEQ multiplex PCR; TCRdb stores just in-frame clones and leaves some out. There are some 110,000 clones in the sample; around 70% occur only once, and roughly 8.4% lies in the top ten. The specimen was PBMCs. The V and J genes are TRBV27 and TRBJ1-5; D might be TRBD1 (5 bases). The TCR sequence derives from a man aged 25-40 years in good health and CMV-seropositive. The CDR3 DNA sequence: TGTGCCAGCAGTTTAACAGGTCTTCAGCCCCAGCATTTT. It specifies CASSLTGLQPQHF.